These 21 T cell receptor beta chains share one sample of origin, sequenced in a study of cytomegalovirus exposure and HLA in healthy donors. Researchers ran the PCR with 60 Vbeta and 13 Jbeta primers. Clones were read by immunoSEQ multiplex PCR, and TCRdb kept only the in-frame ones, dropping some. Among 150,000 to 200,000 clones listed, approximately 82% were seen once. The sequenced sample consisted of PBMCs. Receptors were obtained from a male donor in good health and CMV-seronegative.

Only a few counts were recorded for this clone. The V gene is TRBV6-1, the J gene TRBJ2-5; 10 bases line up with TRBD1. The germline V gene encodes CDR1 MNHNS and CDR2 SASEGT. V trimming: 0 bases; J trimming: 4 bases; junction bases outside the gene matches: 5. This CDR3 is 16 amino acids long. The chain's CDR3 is CASSEAGTGVRETQYF. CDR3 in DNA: TGTGCCAGCAGTGAAGCGGGGACAGGGGTCCGAGAGACCCAGTACTTC.

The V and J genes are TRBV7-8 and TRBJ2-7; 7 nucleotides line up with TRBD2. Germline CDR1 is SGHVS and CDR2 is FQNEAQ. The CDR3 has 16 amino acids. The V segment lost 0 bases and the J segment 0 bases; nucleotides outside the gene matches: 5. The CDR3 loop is CASSLAKRGLSYEQYF. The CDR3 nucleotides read TGTGCCAGCAGCTTAGCAAAGCGGGGCCTCTCCTACGAGCAGTACTTC. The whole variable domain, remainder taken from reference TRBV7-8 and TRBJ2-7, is GAGVSQSPRYKVAKRGQDVALRCDPISGHVSLFWYQQALGQGPEFLTYFQNEAQLDKSGLPSDRFFAERPEGSVSTLKIQRTQQEDSAVYLCASSLAKRGLSYEQYFGPGTRLTVT.

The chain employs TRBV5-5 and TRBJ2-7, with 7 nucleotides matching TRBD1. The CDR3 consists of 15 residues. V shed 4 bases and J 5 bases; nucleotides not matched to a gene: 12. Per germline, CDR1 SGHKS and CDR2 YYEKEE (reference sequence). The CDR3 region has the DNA TGTGCCAGCAGCATAGAGGACAGGCCTCGGAACGAGCAGTACTTC. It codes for CASSIEDRPRNEQYF. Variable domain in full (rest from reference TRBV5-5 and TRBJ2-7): DAGVTQSPTHLIKTRGQQVTLRCSPISGHKSVSWYQQVLGQGPQFIFQYYEKEERGRGNFPDRFSARQFPNYSSELNVNALLLGDSALYLCASSIEDRPRNEQYFGPGTRLTVT.

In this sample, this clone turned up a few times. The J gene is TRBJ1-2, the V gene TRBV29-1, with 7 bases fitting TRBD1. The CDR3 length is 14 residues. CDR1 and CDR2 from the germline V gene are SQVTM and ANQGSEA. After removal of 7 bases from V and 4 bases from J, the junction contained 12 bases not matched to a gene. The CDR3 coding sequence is TGCAGCGGCCGACTTCTCCGGGACAGCTATGGCTACACCTTC. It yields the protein CSGRLLRDSYGYTF.

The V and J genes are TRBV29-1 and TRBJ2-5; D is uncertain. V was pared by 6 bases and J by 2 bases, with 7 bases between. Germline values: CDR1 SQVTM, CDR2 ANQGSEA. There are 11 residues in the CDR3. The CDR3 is CSVELQETQYF. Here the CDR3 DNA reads TGCAGCGTAGAACTTCAAGAGACCCAGTACTTC.

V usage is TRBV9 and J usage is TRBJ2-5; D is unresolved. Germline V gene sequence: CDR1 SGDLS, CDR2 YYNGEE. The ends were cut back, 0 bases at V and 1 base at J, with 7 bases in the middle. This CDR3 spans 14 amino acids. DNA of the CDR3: TGTGCCAGCAGCGTAGAAGGAGCCCAAGAGACCCAGTACTTC. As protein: CASSVEGAQETQYF.

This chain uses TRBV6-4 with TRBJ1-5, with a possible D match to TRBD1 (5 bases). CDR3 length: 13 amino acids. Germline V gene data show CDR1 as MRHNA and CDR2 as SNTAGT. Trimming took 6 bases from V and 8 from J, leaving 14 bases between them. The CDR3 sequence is CASSQRGGEPQHF. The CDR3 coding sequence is TGTGCCAGCAGCCAACGTGGGGGGGAGCCCCAGCATTTT.

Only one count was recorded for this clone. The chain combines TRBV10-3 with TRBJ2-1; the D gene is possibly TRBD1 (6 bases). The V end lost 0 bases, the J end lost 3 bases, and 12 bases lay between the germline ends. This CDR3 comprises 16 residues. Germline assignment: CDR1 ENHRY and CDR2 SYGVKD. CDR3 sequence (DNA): TGTGCCATCAGTGAGTCGGTTGAGGACAGCTACAATGAGCAGTTCTTC. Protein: CAISESVEDSYNEQFF.

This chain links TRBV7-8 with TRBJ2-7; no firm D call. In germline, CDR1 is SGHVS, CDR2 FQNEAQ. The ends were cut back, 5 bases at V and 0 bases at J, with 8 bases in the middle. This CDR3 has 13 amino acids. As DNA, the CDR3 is TGTGCCAGCAGCACCAGGCGCTCCTACGAGCAGTACTTC. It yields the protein CASSTRRSYEQYF.

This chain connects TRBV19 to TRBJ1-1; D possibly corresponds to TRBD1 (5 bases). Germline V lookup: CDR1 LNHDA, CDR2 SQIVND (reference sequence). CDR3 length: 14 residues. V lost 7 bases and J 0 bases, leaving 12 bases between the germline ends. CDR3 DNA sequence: TGTGCCAGTATGATGGGGGGGTTGAACACTGAAGCTTTCTTT. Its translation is CASMMGGLNTEAFF.

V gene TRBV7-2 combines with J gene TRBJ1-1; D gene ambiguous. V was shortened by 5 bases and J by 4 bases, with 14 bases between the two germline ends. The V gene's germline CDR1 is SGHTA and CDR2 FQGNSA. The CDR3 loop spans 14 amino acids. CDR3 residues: CASSQTNAGTEAFF. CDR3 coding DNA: TGTGCCAGCAGCCAAACCAATGCGGGCACTGAAGCTTTCTTT.

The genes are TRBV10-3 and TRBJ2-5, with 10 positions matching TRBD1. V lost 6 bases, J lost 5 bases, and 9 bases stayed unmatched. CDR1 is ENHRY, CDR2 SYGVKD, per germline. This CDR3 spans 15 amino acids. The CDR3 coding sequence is TGTGCCATCAGGGCCGACAGGGGGCATCGGGAGACCCAGTACTTC. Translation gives CAIRADRGHRETQYF.

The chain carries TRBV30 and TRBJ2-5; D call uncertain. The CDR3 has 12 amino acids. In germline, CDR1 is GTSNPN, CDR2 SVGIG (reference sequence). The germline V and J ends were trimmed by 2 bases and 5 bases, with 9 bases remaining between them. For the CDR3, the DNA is TGTGCCTGGAGTTCGGCGAGGGAGACCCAGTACTTC. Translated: CAWSSARETQYF.

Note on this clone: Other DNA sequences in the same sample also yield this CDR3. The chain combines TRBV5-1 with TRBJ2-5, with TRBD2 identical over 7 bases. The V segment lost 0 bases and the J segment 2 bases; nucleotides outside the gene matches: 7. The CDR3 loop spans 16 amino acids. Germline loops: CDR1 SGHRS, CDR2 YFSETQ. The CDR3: CASSLAGGGRQETQYF. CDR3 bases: TGCGCCAGCAGCTTGGCCGGCGGGGGTAGACAAGAGACCCAGTACTTC.

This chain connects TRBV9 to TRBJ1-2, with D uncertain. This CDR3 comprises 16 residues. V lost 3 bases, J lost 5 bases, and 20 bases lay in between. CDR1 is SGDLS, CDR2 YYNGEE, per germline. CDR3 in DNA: TGTGCCAGCAGCGGCGGGGTAGGGAAATTGGAGTATGGCTACACCTTC. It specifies CASSGGVGKLEYGYTF.

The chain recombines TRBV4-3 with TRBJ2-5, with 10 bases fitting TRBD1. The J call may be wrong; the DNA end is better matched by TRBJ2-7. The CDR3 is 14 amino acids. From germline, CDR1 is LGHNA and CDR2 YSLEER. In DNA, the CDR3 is TGCGCCAGCAGCCTGACAGGGGGCAACGACGAGCAGTACTTC. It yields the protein CASSLTGGNDEQYF.

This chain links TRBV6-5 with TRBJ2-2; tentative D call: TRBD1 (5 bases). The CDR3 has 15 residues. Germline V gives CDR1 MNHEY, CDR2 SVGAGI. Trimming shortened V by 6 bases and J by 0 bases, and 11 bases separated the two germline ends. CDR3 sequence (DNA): TGTGCCAGCAGCCCTCGGACAACGAACACCGGGGAGCTGTTTTTT. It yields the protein CASSPRTTNTGELFF.

CDR3 sequence reads: CASSLLVGTGNTEAFF. CDR3 nucleotide sequence: TGTGCCAGCAGTTTATTGGTCGGGACAGGCAACACTGAAGCTTTCTTT. The J gene is TRBJ1-1, the V gene TRBV28, with 8 bases fitting TRBD1. The CDR3 is made up of 16 amino acids. J lost 2 bases, V lost 1 base, and 6 bases had no gene match. From germline, CDR1 is MDHEN and CDR2 SYDVKM.

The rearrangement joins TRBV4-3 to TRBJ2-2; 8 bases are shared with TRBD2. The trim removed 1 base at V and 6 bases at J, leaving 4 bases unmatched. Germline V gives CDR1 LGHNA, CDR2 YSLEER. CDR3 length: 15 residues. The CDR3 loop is CASSQAGGPAGELFF. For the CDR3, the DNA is TGCGCCAGCAGCCAAGCGGGAGGGCCGGCCGGGGAGCTGTTTTTT.

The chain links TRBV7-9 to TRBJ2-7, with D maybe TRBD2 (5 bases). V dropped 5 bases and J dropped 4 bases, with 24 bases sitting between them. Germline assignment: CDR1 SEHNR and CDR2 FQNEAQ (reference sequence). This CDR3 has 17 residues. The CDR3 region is CASSTYPSPGSSYEQYF. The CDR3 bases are TGTGCCAGCAGCACCTACCCTTCGCCGGGGAGCTCTTACGAGCAGTACTTC.

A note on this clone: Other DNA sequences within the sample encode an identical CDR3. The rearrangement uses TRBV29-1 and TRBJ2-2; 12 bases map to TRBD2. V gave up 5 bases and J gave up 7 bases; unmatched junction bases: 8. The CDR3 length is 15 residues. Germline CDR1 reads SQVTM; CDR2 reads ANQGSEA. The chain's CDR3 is CSVTRLAGASGELFF. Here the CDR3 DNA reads TGCAGCGTTACGAGACTAGCGGGAGCGAGCGGGGAGCTGTTTTTT.